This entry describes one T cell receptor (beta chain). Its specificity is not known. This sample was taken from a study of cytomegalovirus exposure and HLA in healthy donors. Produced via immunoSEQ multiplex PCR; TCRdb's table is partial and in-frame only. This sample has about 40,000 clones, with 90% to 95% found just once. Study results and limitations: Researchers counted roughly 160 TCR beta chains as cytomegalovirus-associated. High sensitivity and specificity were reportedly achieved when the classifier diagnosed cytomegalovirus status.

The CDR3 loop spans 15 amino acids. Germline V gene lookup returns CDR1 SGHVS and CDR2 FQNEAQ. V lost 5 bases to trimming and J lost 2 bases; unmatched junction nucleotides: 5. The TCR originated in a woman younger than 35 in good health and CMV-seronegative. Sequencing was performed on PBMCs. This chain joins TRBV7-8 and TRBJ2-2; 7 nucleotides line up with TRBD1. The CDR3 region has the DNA TGTGCCAGCAGCCAACAGGGGAGAAACACCGGGGAGCTGTTTTTT. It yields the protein CASSQQGRNTGELFF.